This T cell receptor (beta chain) was observed in a study of technical replicates of blood from four donors. Profiling relied on immunoSEQ multiplex PCR, and the TCRdb table lists in-frame clones only, not all of them. The profile shows 62,000 or so clones, over 75% of them singletons. Trimming at V came to 2 bases and at J to 3 bases, leaving 3 bases not matched to a gene. The CDR3 extends over 15 amino acids. Germline loops: CDR1 PRHDT, CDR2 FYEKMQ (reference sequence). V and J are TRBV13 and TRBJ2-5, with TRBD2 identical over 10 bases. The clonotype comes from a human donor in good health. Some clones in this sample may be carry-over from other donors' samples. Sequencing was performed on PBMCs. For the CDR3, the DNA is TGTGCCAGCAGCTTATCTAGCGGGAGAGAAGAGACCCAGTACTTC. Protein sequence: CASSLSSGREETQYF.